Following are 26 T cell receptor beta chains from one sample sequenced in a study of blood T cell repertoires in COVID-19. This table comes from immunoSEQ multiplex PCR, and its TCRdb copy is limited to in-frame clones, with some not included. The data show about 70,000 clones, 90% seen once. The specimen was peripheral blood. These receptors originate from a human donor in a cohort sampled during active COVID-19.

This clone was picked up one time. The J gene is TRBJ2-1, the V gene TRBV5-4; 10 bases fit TRBD2. The CDR3 runs 16 residues. V was clipped by 1 base and J by 5 bases; unmatched bases: 6. Germline CDR1 SGHNT, CDR2 YYREEE (reference sequence). The CDR3 protein is CASSLRGSGRDNEQFF. In nucleotides, the CDR3 is TGTGCCAGCAGCTTGCGTGGGAGCGGGAGGGACAATGAGCAGTTCTTC.

The chain carries TRBV10-3 and TRBJ2-1, with D tentatively TRBD2 (5 bases). CDR3 length equals 14 residues. Trimming removed 0 bases from V and 6 bases from J, with 9 bases in between. Germline V gene data show CDR1 as ENHRY and CDR2 as SYGVKD. CDR3 DNA sequence: TGTGCCATCAGTGAGTCGAGCGGCGTCAATGAGCAGTTCTTC. It specifies CAISESSGVNEQFF.

The genes are TRBV11-2 and TRBJ2-7, with 7 positions matching TRBD2. J gave up 1 base and V 4 bases, and 7 bases lay outside the gene matches. Looked up from germline, CDR1 is SGHAT and CDR2 is FQNNGV. The CDR3 loop spans 15 amino acids. CDR3 protein: CASSSLSGTSYEQYF. CDR3 DNA sequence: TGTGCCAGCAGCTCACTGAGCGGGACTTCCTACGAGCAGTACTTC.

The chain joins TRBV7-2 to TRBJ2-7, with D possibly TRBD2 on 6 matching bases. This CDR3 contains 16 residues. Germline CDR1 SGHTA, CDR2 FQGNSA. The V end lost 7 bases, the J end lost 5 bases, and 24 bases lay between the germline ends. The CDR3 here is CASTPTTGGSRNEQYF. CDR3 in DNA: TGTGCCAGCACCCCGACCACTGGGGGGTCGAGAAACGAGCAGTACTTC. Full variable domain (remainder filled in from reference TRBV7-2 and TRBJ2-7): GAGVSQSPSNKVTEKGKDVELRCDPISGHTALYWYRQSLGQGLEFLIYFQGNSAPDKSGLPSDRFSAERTGGSVSTLTIQRTQQEDSAVYLCASTPTTGGSRNEQYFGPGTRLTVT.

V and J are TRBV7-9 and TRBJ1-1; a possible D gene is TRBD1 (6 bases). This CDR3 has 15 residues. CDR1 is SEHNR, CDR2 FQNEAQ, per germline (reference sequence). The V end lost 5 bases, the J end lost 5 bases, and 18 bases lay between the germline ends. DNA of the CDR3: TGTGCCAGCAGCCCTGGGGGGGGGCGGAGGACTGAAGCTTTCTTT. Protein sequence: CASSPGGGRRTEAFF.

The chain joins TRBV18 to TRBJ1-2, with a possible D match to TRBD1 (6 bases). From germline, CDR1 is KGHSH and CDR2 LQKENI. The CDR3 has 16 residues. Trimming took off 5 bases at V and 1 base at J, with 17 bases between the two ends. Here the CDR3 DNA reads TGTGCCAGCTCATCGACCGGGACACAGTATAACTATGGCTACACCTTC. Its protein is CASSSTGTQYNYGYTF.

The CDR3 nucleotides read TGTGCCAGCAGCCAAGGTCCCTACCCCGACAATGAGCAGTTCTTC. The encoded protein is CASSQGPYPDNEQFF. V usage is TRBV3-1 (or the pseudogene TRBV3-2) and J usage is TRBJ2-1; D not certain. CDR1 LGHDT and CDR2 YNNKEL come from the germline V gene (reference sequence). Trimming removed 1 base at V and 5 bases at J, with 12 bases between. CDR3 length: 15 residues.

The rearrangement uses TRBV7-2 and TRBJ2-7; 14 bases map to TRBD2. This CDR3 is built from 15 residues. Germline V CDR1 and CDR2: SGHTA, FQGNSA. J gave up 5 bases and V 4 bases, and 4 bases lay outside the gene matches. CDR3 sequence: CASSSRTSGRNEQYF. DNA for the CDR3: TGTGCCAGCAGCTCCAGGACTAGCGGGAGGAACGAGCAGTACTTC. The full variable domain, its missing parts supplied by reference TRBV7-2 and TRBJ2-7, is GAGVSQSPSNKVTEKGKDVELRCDPISGHTALYWYRQSLGQGLEFLIYFQGNSAPDKSGLPSDRFSAERTGGSVSTLTIQRTQQEDSAVYLCASSSRTSGRNEQYFGPGTRLTVT.

V and J are TRBV15 and TRBJ2-7; 8 nucleotides align to TRBD1. V lost 5 bases to trimming and J lost 6 bases; unmatched junction nucleotides: 12. Germline V gene lookup returns CDR1 LNHNV and CDR2 YYDKDF (reference sequence). The CDR3 has 15 residues. CDR3 nucleotide sequence: TGTGCCACCAGCCCCCGACAGGGGTCAGGCGCCGAGCAGTACTTC. Protein product: CATSPRQGSGAEQYF.

This clone was detected once. Written as DNA, the CDR3 is TGTGCCAGCAGCCAAGATTGGACACAAGGAAACACCATATATTTT. This gives the protein CASSQDWTQGNTIYF. The gene calls are TRBV4-2 and TRBJ1-3; D is perhaps TRBD1 (5 bases). V gave up 0 bases and J gave up 4 bases, with 10 bases separating them. CDR3 length: 15 amino acids. Per the germline V gene, CDR1 is LGHNA and CDR2 is YNFKEQ.

This sequence joins TRBV24-1 and TRBJ2-2; maybe TRBD2 (7 bases). The CDR3 is made up of 14 amino acids. Germline values: CDR1 KGHDR, CDR2 SFDVKD. With 4 bases removed from V and 5 bases from J, the gap between germline ends came to 10 bases. DNA of the CDR3: TGTGCCACCAGTGACGGGGGGCCGACCGGGGAGCTGTTTTTT. Amino acid sequence: CATSDGGPTGELFF.

J is TRBJ2-3 and V is TRBV5-1; 11 bases map to TRBD2. The ends lost 0 bases at V and 2 bases at J; junction bases unmatched: 5. The CDR3 sequence is 17 residues long. Per the germline V gene, CDR1 is SGHRS and CDR2 is YFSETQ. The CDR3: CASSLDSGRAVTDTQYF. In DNA form, the CDR3 reads TGCGCCAGCAGCTTGGATAGCGGGAGGGCCGTCACAGATACGCAGTATTTT.

This clone was seen a single time. The V and J genes are TRBV4-2 and TRBJ2-5; 9 bases fit TRBD1. The CDR3 spans 15 residues. The V segment lost 1 base and the J segment 0 bases; nucleotides outside the gene matches: 0. In germline, CDR1 is LGHNA, CDR2 YNFKEQ. The DNA for the CDR3 is TGTGCCAGCAGCCAAGGGGACAGGGACCAAGAGACCCAGTACTTC. Translated: CASSQGDRDQETQYF.

The chain is built from TRBV27 and TRBJ1-1; no definite D call. Germline lookup yields CDR1 MNHEY and CDR2 SMNVEV (reference sequence). Trimming shortened V by 0 bases and J by 7 bases, and 9 bases separated the two germline ends. This CDR3 region has 13 residues. The chain's CDR3 is CASSLSGRIEAFF. DNA for the CDR3: TGTGCCAGCAGTTTATCAGGGAGGATTGAAGCTTTCTTT.

V is TRBV24-1 and J is TRBJ2-3; D ambiguous. Germline V lookup: CDR1 KGHDR, CDR2 SFDVKD. V was clipped by 4 bases and J by 2 bases, with 9 bases between them. This CDR3 spans 14 amino acids. The CDR3 DNA reads as TGTGCCACCAGTGACCTAGACTTCACAGATACGCAGTATTTT. This sequence encodes CATSDLDFTDTQYF.

This clone has just one count. The CDR3 here is CASSMPRYNTGELFF. The CDR3 DNA follows: TGTGCCAGTAGTATGCCCCGGTACAACACCGGGGAGCTGTTTTTT. J is TRBJ2-2 and V is TRBV19; D remains unclear. Trimming left V 3 bases short and J 2 bases short, with 10 bases between. The V gene's germline CDR1 is LNHDA and CDR2 SQIVND (reference sequence). This CDR3 is built from 15 residues.

J is TRBJ2-7 and V is TRBV5-6, with 9 positions matching TRBD2. The V gene end was trimmed by 8 bases and the J gene end by 0 bases; junction bases not matched to a gene: 6. This CDR3 has 14 amino acids. Germline CDR1 and CDR2: SGHDT and YYEEEE. The CDR3 reads CASFPSGTSYEQYF. The DNA of the CDR3 is TGTGCCAGTTTTCCTAGCGGGACCTCCTACGAGCAGTACTTC.

The chain carries TRBV25-1 and TRBJ2-7; 10 nucleotides agree with TRBD2. With 1 base clipped from V and 5 bases from J, the junction kept 5 bases outside the gene matches. Germline V gene data show CDR1 as MGHDK and CDR2 as SYGVNS. The CDR3 sequence is 15 residues long. For the CDR3, the DNA is TGTGCCAGCAGTGAATGGGCTAGCGGGAGACACGAGCAGTACTTC. This sequence encodes CASSEWASGRHEQYF.

The chain has TRBV28 and TRBJ2-7; 12 nucleotides agree with TRBD2. The CDR3 contains 15 residues. Germline CDR1 reads MDHEN; CDR2 reads SYDVKM. The V gene end was trimmed by 8 bases and the J gene end by 6 bases; junction bases not matched to a gene: 11. CDR3 sequence: CASHSGTSGGSEQYF. CDR3 coding DNA: TGTGCCAGCCACTCAGGAACTAGCGGGGGGAGCGAGCAGTACTTC.

The V and J genes are TRBV27 and TRBJ2-1, with 9 positions matching TRBD1. There are 18 residues in the CDR3. Trimming removed 6 bases from V and 1 base from J; junction bases left unmatched: 13. Germline V CDR1 and CDR2: MNHEY, SMNVEV (reference sequence). The CDR3 nucleotides read TGTGCCAGCAGAAAGACTACCGGGACAGGGAAATCCTACAATGAGCAGTTCTTC. Its protein is CASRKTTGTGKSYNEQFF.

The chain links TRBV3-1 (or the pseudogene TRBV3-2) to TRBJ1-2, with D possibly being TRBD1 (5 bases). Germline V gene data show CDR1 as LGHDT and CDR2 as YNNKEL (reference sequence). This CDR3 contains 15 residues. V was cut by 0 bases and J by 5 bases, with 13 bases left in between. CDR3 in amino acids: CASSQDLTDGYGYTF. DNA of the CDR3: TGTGCCAGCAGCCAAGACCTGACAGATGGGTATGGCTACACCTTC.

The chain joins TRBV29-1 to TRBJ2-3, with a weak D call TRBD2 (6 bases). Germline loops: CDR1 SQVTM, CDR2 ANQGSEA. V was cut by 4 bases and J by 1 base, with 9 bases left in between. The length of the CDR3 is 13 residues. CDR3 protein: CSVGGGGTDTQYF. The CDR3 DNA reads TGCAGCGTTGGCGGAGGGGGCACAGATACGCAGTATTTT.

The V gene is TRBV27, the J gene TRBJ2-3; D is perhaps TRBD2 (6 bases). CDR3 length: 14 residues. Trimming removed 1 base from V and 4 bases from J, with 9 bases in between. CDR1 is MNHEY, CDR2 SMNVEV, per germline (reference sequence). DNA for the CDR3: TGTGCCAGCAGTTTATTGTCGGGGGCAGATACGCAGTATTTT. Its protein product is CASSLLSGADTQYF.

This clone was seen a single time. The CDR3 DNA follows: TGTGCCAGCAGCTTGAGTCTAAACCCCGGGGAGCTGTTTTTT. Its protein product is CASSLSLNPGELFF. The chain has TRBV5-4 and TRBJ2-2; the D is unclear. CDR3 length: 14 amino acids. The V and J ends lost 1 base and 6 bases respectively, with 10 bases between them. Germline V gives CDR1 SGHNT, CDR2 YYREEE (reference sequence).

The chain links TRBV5-1 to TRBJ2-1; 10 nucleotides align to TRBD2. Germline lookup yields CDR1 SGHRS and CDR2 YFSETQ. This CDR3 is 16 amino acids long. V was pared by 3 bases and J by 3 bases, with 6 bases of the junction left unmatched. In DNA, the CDR3 is TGCGCCAGCAGCTCGGCCCTAGCGGGAGACTACAATGAGCAGTTCTTC. It codes for CASSSALAGDYNEQFF.

Comments on this clone: One junction end disagrees with the germline gene, perhaps due to a read error. The chain uses TRBV7-7 and TRBJ2-7, with D possibly matching TRBD2 (6 bases). CDR3 length: 15 amino acids. Germline V gene data show CDR1 as SSHAT and CDR2 as FNYEAQ (reference sequence). CDR3 amino acids: CASSSGHGSTYEQYF. CDR3 in DNA: TGTGCTAGCAGCTCGGGGCACGGGAGTACCTACGAGCAGTACTTC.